Below, 15 T cell receptor beta chains from the same sample are listed, as sequenced in a study of cytomegalovirus exposure and HLA in healthy donors. A multiplex PCR was run with 60 Vbeta primers and 13 Jbeta primers. Data came from immunoSEQ multiplex PCR; TCRdb stores just in-frame clones and leaves some out. The repertoire table contains fewer than 85,000 clones. Sequencing used PBMCs. The source of these receptors is a woman aged 40-49 years in good health and CMV-seropositive.

The rearrangement uses TRBV5-1 and TRBJ2-1; 9 nucleotides align to TRBD2. The CDR3 totals 15 residues. Losses at the gene ends were 3 bases for V and 6 bases for J; bases not matched to a gene: 7. Per the germline V gene, CDR1 is SGHRS and CDR2 is YFSETQ. CDR3 DNA: TGCGCCAGCAGCTGGACTAGCGATAAAGGCAATGAGCAGTTCTTC. Amino acids: CASSWTSDKGNEQFF.

The chain links TRBV5-1 to TRBJ2-4; 8 bases line up with TRBD2. The CDR3 totals 15 residues. V lost 2 bases, J lost 11 bases, and 12 bases stayed unmatched. In germline, CDR1 is SGHRS, CDR2 YFSETQ. CDR3 region: CASSFTSGIGRLQYF. CDR3 in DNA: TGCGCCAGCAGCTTCACTAGCGGCATAGGTCGGCTTCAGTACTTC.

V gene TRBV4-2 combines with J gene TRBJ1-2; 9 bases agree with TRBD1. The CDR3 spans 14 residues. The J segment lost 4 bases and the V segment lost 4 bases, leaving 4 bases of the junction unmatched. The germline CDR1 and CDR2 sequences are LGHNA and YNFKEQ. The CDR3 sequence is CASSPGQGSYGYTF. The CDR3, as DNA: TGTGCCAGCAGCCCGGGACAGGGTAGCTATGGCTACACCTTC.

The chain links TRBV2 to TRBJ2-7; 10 nucleotides line up with TRBD2. V was clipped by 2 bases and J by 3 bases; unmatched bases: 1. Germline V gene lookup returns CDR1 SNHLY and CDR2 FYNNEI. The CDR3 consists of 14 residues. The CDR3 sequence: CASSELAGVYEQYF. The CDR3 region has the DNA TGTGCCAGCAGTGAACTAGCGGGGGTCTACGAGCAGTACTTC.

The V call is TRBV6-1, the J call TRBJ1-2; D is uncertain. The CDR3 is 12 amino acids. Trimming stripped 4 bases from V and 5 bases from J, with 8 bases between. The germline V gene encodes CDR1 MNHNS and CDR2 SASEGT. The CDR3 region is CASSGGLYGYTF. CDR3 nucleotides: TGTGCCAGCAGTGGCGGACTTTATGGCTACACCTTC.

The CDR3 region has the DNA TGTGCCAGCAGCTTAGGAGTTAATTCACCCCTCCACTTT. Amino acids: CASSLGVNSPLHF. The J gene is TRBJ1-6, the V gene TRBV7-2; D is ambiguous. The CDR3 loop spans 13 amino acids. Trimming removed 1 base at V and 6 bases at J, with 4 bases between. The germline CDR1 and CDR2 sequences are SGHTA and FQGNSA. Full variable domain (remainder filled in from reference TRBV7-2 and TRBJ1-6): GAGVSQSPSNKVTEKGKDVELRCDPISGHTALYWYRQSLGQGLEFLIYFQGNSAPDKSGLPSDRFSAERTGGSVSTLTIQRTQQEDSAVYLCASSLGVNSPLHFGNGTRLTVT.

The CDR3 protein is CASSPVSSGGNTGELFF. The CDR3 region has the DNA TGCGCCAGCAGCCCTGTGAGTAGCGGGGGGAACACCGGGGAGCTGTTTTTT. V and J are TRBV5-1 and TRBJ2-2; 9 bases are a match to TRBD2. CDR1 is SGHRS, CDR2 YFSETQ, per germline. V lost 4 bases and J lost 1; bases outside the gene matches: 8. The CDR3 loop spans 17 amino acids.

This chain connects TRBV5-1 to TRBJ2-3; no definite D call. This CDR3 spans 15 amino acids. The germline V gene has CDR1 SGHRS and CDR2 YFSETQ. Deletions cut 4 bases from V and 0 bases from J, with 12 bases between. This CDR3 reads CASSDPGSSTDTQYF. The CDR3 nucleotides read TGCGCCAGCAGCGATCCCGGGTCCAGCACAGATACGCAGTATTTT. Using reference TRBV5-1 and TRBJ2-3 for the parts outside the CDR3, the full variable domain is KAGVTQTPRYLIKTRGQQVTLSCSPISGHRSVSWYQQTPGQGLQFLFEYFSETQRNKGNFPGRFSGRQFSNSRSEMNVSTLELGDSALYLCASSDPGSSTDTQYFGPGTRLTVL.

The J gene is TRBJ2-5, the V gene TRBV9; TRBD1 matches at 9 bases. The V gene end was trimmed by 0 bases and the J gene end by 5 bases; junction bases not matched to a gene: 5. CDR1 is SGDLS and CDR2 is YYNGEE in the germline V gene. The CDR3 is made up of 15 amino acids. The CDR3 here is CASSVDPGTGETQYF. CDR3 bases: TGTGCCAGCAGCGTAGATCCAGGGACAGGGGAGACCCAGTACTTC.

CDR3 nucleotide sequence: TGTGCCAGCAGCCCCGTAGGGCTAGCGGCAGAGCAGTACTTC. Translation gives CASSPVGLAAEQYF. V and J are TRBV14 and TRBJ2-7; the match to TRBD2 covers 7 bases. CDR1 and CDR2 (germline): SGHDN, FVKESK. V trimming: 4 bases; J trimming: 7 bases; junction bases outside the gene matches: 10. The length of the CDR3 is 14 residues.

As regards this clone: The final CDR3 position lacks the conserved phenylalanine or tryptophan, pointing to a likely read error. The V and J genes are TRBV5-1 and TRBJ2-7, with TRBD1 matching over 8 bases. The CDR3 covers 14 residues. Germline lookup yields CDR1 SGHRS and CDR2 YFSETQ. With V trimmed by 2 bases and J by 7 bases, 8 bases remained unmatched. The CDR3 DNA reads TGCGCCAGCAGCTTAGGACAGGGTGTTCGGGAGCAGTACCTC. This sequence encodes CASSLGQGVREQYL.

The chain combines TRBV6-1 with TRBJ1-3; TRBD1 matches at 7 bases. Germline V gives CDR1 MNHNS, CDR2 SASEGT. This CDR3 spans 15 amino acids. Losses at the gene ends were 6 bases for V and 2 bases for J; bases not matched to a gene: 7. The CDR3 nucleotides read TGTGCCAGCAGCAACCCTACAGGGGCTGGAAACACCATATATTTT. Protein sequence: CASSNPTGAGNTIYF.

The rearrangement joins TRBV15 to TRBJ2-5; D remains unclear. The end of the DNA is better explained by TRBJ2-7, so the J call may be wrong. The CDR3 totals 13 residues. Germline V gives CDR1 LNHNV, CDR2 YYDKDF (reference sequence). CDR3 bases: TGTGCCACCAGCACTGCGCTCTACTACGAGCAGTACTTC. This encodes CATSTALYYEQYF.

The chain employs TRBV9 and TRBJ2-3, with 11 bases fitting TRBD2. Trimming cost V 4 bases and J 1 base; bases outside gene matches: 2. CDR1 SGDLS and CDR2 YYNGEE come from the germline V gene. The CDR3 runs to 15 residues. CDR3 in amino acids: CASSSGLAGTDTQYF. In DNA, the CDR3 is TGTGCCAGCAGCTCGGGACTAGCGGGCACAGATACGCAGTATTTT.

The gene calls are TRBV10-3 and TRBJ2-5; D is unclear. The DNA matches TRBJ2-7 better at its end, which makes the J call doubtful. Germline V gene sequence: CDR1 ENHRY, CDR2 SYGVKD. CDR3 length equals 12 residues. CDR3 amino acids: CAISESGYEQYF. For the CDR3, the DNA is TGTGCCATCAGTGAGTCGGGCTACGAGCAGTACTTC.